Below, one TCR beta chain is given with its context. This clone was detected a few times. What this receptor recognizes is not known. The sample holds no much larger clone one base away, and base qualities are not on file. Reading the label with the study, this specimen's time point is: pretreatment peripheral blood. A cohort of more than 25 patients with locally advanced or metastatic urothelial carcinoma, treated at Memorial Sloan Kettering on a trial protocol, was included. Peripheral blood mononuclear cells were collected from each patient pretreatment and during treatment, giving between 1 and 8 total time points per patient. The Qiagen DNeasy Blood extraction kit was used to purify genomic DNA from total PBMCs and tumor samples. PBMCs were collected pretreatment and during treatment and were isolated and stored as previously described. Synthetic TCR analog templates were spiked into each PCR so that absolute template abundance could be estimated from read counts. TCRbeta CDR3 regions were amplified from genomic DNA with bias-controlled V and J gene primers using the immunoSEQ assay. Sequencing of rearranged TCRbeta segments was done at approximately 20X coverage. The original methods were these. Clustering was used to correct sequencing errors, and CDR3s were annotated against IMGT to assign V, D and J genes. Out-of-frame and stop-codon sequences were excluded, and only productive TCRbeta rearrangements were used in downstream analyses. Clonality was computed as one minus Shannon entropy normalized by the log of the number of unique productive sequences. Clones differing between time points or between blood and tumor were identified by Fisher's exact test with Benjamini-Hochberg correction at adjusted p below 0.01. TCRdb limited this immuneACCESS table to in-frame rearrangements with V and J called. A share of clones is missing; checked studies link under half to unresolved V genes, and the rest is unexplained. From that table come the V and J calls and clone size; the DNA was used to work out D and trimming. This sample is represented by around 100,000 clones; around 90% of them were singletons. Of the sample, more than 1.5% falls within the top ten clones.

The data are from a study of PD-L1 blockade in urothelial cancer listed by TCRdb under 2017. Regarding the research as a whole: All patients started therapy around 2014 and received atezolizumab 1,200 mg intravenously every 3 weeks. About 90% of the roughly 29 patients were identified as males with urothelial cancer of bladder origin, and a prior smoking history was reported by 18 of 29 patients. An ECOG performance status of 0 or 1 was recorded for the patients, and 0 to 3 prior chemotherapy regimens had been received by the patients. Blood samples were analyzed at 3 weeks after treatment start (second dose) and at 6 weeks after treatment start. Blood samples gave median yields of about 140,000 T cells and some 84,000 unique TCRs, along with a median clonality of 0.080. The study was an exploratory multi-omic analysis of somatic, immune and clinical correlates of response to PD-L1 blockade with atezolizumab in urothelial cancer. Pretreatment tumor samples and matched peripheral blood, collected serially before and after atezolizumab treatment, underwent TCR sequencing. Progression-free survival longer than 6 months counted as durable clinical benefit, and TCR features were additionally tested against both progression-free and overall survival. In the same patients who had TCR sequencing, pretreatment tumors also underwent whole exome sequencing and RNA sequencing. Durable clinical benefit was achieved by nine patients but not by the remaining 20. Some 29 patients had pretreatment blood TCR-seq, some 25 had at least one posttreatment blood collection, and some 25 had tumor TCR-seq.

The full study reports these points: Because the sample size was small (n ≈ 29) and many of the analyses were exploratory, the results are meant to be hypothesis-generating. A pretreatment peripheral blood TCR clonality below the median was linked to improved progression-free and overall survival. Patients with durable benefit showed greater expansion of tumor-associated TCR clones in peripheral blood 3 weeks after starting treatment (n of about 22, p = 0.022).

The CDR3 contains 14 residues, cysteine and phenylalanine counted. Only CDR3 DNA remains: 42 bases, in frame from the first base. The germline V gene encodes CDR1 SGHTA and CDR2 FQGNSA. The junction shows trimming of 3 bases on V and 2 bases on J, plus 11 bases between the germline ends. This chain joins TRBV7-2 to TRBJ2-7; the D gene cannot be resolved reliably. This TCR was recovered from a man aged 55 to 69 with urothelial cancer. Sequencing was performed on PBMCs, taken around atezolizumab (anti-PD-L1) treatment. The CDR3 protein sequence reads: CASSFRSFPYEQYF. The DNA sequence is TGTGCCAGCAGCTTCCGGTCCTTCCCCTACGAGCAGTACTTC. The CDR3 plus the reference TRBV7-2 and TRBJ2-7 genes for the other parts give the full variable domain: GAGVSQSPSNKVTEKGKDVELRCDPISGHTALYWYRQSLGQGLEFLIYFQGNSAPDKSGLPSDRFSAERTGGSVSTLTIQRTQQEDSAVYLCASSFRSFPYEQYFGPGTRLTVT.